The 7 T cell receptor beta chains reported below all come from one sample, sequenced in a study of blood T cell repertoires in COVID-19 (dated by TCRdb to 2020 to 2022). Preparation of the library involved the immunoSEQ multiplex PCR assay. Held by TCRdb, this immuneACCESS table contains in-frame sequences only and omits some clones. Under half of the omission traces to an unresolved V gene where checked; the cause of the rest is unknown. The sample has about 370,000 clones on record, 80% to 90% of them singletons. Of the sample, approximately 3% is held by the ten largest clones. Sequencing was performed on peripheral blood. These receptors came from a woman in her thirties with COVID-19, enrolled during active disease.

This chain links TRBV18 with TRBJ2-7; maybe TRBD1 (5 bases). Germline V gene sequence: CDR1 KGHSH, CDR2 LQKENI. V dropped 6 bases and J dropped 5 bases, with 11 bases sitting between them. This CDR3 is 12 amino acids long. Written as DNA, the CDR3 is TGTGCCAGCTCCAGGGTGTCCAACGAGCAGTACTTC. Protein: CASSRVSNEQYF.

In its sample, this clone was seen once. The chain links TRBV6-2 or TRBV6-3 to TRBJ1-2, with 12 bases aligning to TRBD1. Trimming cost V 4 bases and J 6 bases; bases outside gene matches: 0. CDR3 length equals 13 residues. The germline gives CDR1 MNHEY, CDR2 SVGEGT. For the CDR3, the DNA is TGTGCCAGCAGTTGGGACAGGGGGCATGGCTACACCTTC. This codes for CASSWDRGHGYTF.

The gene calls are TRBV18 and TRBJ2-1, with D possibly TRBD2 on 6 matching bases. Germline-derived CDR1 and CDR2 are KGHSH and LQKENI. Deletions cut 0 bases from V and 0 bases from J, with 15 bases between. This CDR3 region has 18 residues. The CDR3 DNA follows: TGTGCCAGCTCACCACCGGGGGGTGGAGGTAGCTCCTACAATGAGCAGTTCTTC. Its translation: CASSPPGGGGSSYNEQFF.

This chain connects TRBV10-2 to TRBJ1-2; 7 bases map to TRBD1. Looked up from germline, CDR1 is WSHSY and CDR2 is SAAADI. This CDR3 comprises 15 residues. The ends lost 3 bases at V and 4 bases at J; junction bases unmatched: 8. As DNA, the CDR3 is TGCGCCAGCAGTGACCTACAGGGGTGGGGCTATGGCTACACCTTC. Its protein is CASSDLQGWGYGYTF.

This chain connects TRBV6-5 to TRBJ2-2; possible D gene TRBD2, 5 bases. Germline CDR1 and CDR2: MNHEY and SVGAGI. V lost 10 bases and J 3 bases, leaving 15 bases between the germline ends. The CDR3 covers 14 residues. This CDR3 reads CATGVELYTGELFF. Written as DNA, the CDR3 is TGTGCCACCGGGGTAGAACTCTACACCGGGGAGCTGTTTTTT.

The rearrangement joins TRBV3-1 (or the pseudogene TRBV3-2) to TRBJ2-5; D ambiguous. The CDR3 spans 15 residues. V lost 1 base and J lost 0, with 9 bases in between. CDR1 and CDR2 (germline): LGHDT, YNNKEL (reference sequence). Here the CDR3 DNA reads TGTGCCAGCAGCCAAGTAGTGAGCAACCAAGAGACCCAGTACTTC. Protein product: CASSQVVSNQETQYF.

The chain has TRBV15 and TRBJ1-5; D ambiguous. The V gene lost 0 bases and the J gene lost 0 bases, with 18 bases spanning the gap. CDR1 and CDR2 from the germline V gene are LNHNV and YYDKDF (reference sequence). This CDR3 contains 19 residues. CDR3 bases: TGTGCCACCAGCAGAGATCCCGGTCGCGAGGCTTCTAGCAATCAGCCCCAGCATTTT. Translation: CATSRDPGREASSNQPQHF.